This T cell receptor beta chain was sequenced for a study of blood T cell repertoires in COVID-19. There are a few counts of this clone. The CDR3 consists of 16 residues. Trimming at V came to 3 bases and at J to 0 bases, leaving 5 bases not matched to a gene. CDR1 is GTSNPN, CDR2 SVGIG, per germline (reference sequence). Per the authors' pipeline: Reference gene primer amplification gave estimated nucleated cell counts. TCRdb's copy holds only in-frame clones and misses some; the assay was immunoSEQ multiplex PCR. V and J calls and clone size come straight from that table; D and trimming were deduced from the DNA. The table records 15,000 to 25,000 clones, around nine tenths of them present only once.

This sequence was found in a human donor in a cohort sampled during active COVID-19. Sequencing was performed on peripheral blood. The J gene is TRBJ2-6, the V gene TRBV30, with 7 bases that match TRBD1. The CDR3: CAWRTTGVSGANVLTF. Written as DNA, the CDR3 is TGTGCCTGGAGGACTACAGGGGTCTCTGGGGCCAACGTCCTGACTTTC.